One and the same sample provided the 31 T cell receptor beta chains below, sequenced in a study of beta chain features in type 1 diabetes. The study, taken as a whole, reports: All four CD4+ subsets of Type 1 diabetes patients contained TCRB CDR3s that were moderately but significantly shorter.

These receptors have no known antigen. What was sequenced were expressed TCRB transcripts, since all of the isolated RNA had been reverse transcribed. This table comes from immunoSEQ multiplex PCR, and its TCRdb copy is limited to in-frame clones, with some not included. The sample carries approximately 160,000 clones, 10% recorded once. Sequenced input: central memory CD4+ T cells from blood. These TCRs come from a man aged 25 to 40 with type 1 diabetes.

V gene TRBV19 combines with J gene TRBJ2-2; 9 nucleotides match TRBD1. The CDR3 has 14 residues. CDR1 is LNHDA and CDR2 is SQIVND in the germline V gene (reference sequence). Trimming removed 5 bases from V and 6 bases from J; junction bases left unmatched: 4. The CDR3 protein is CASSGTGKAGELFF. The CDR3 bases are TGTGCCAGTAGTGGGACAGGGAAAGCCGGGGAGCTGTTTTTT. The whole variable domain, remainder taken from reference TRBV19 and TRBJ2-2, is DGGITQSPKYLFRKEGQNVTLSCEQNLNHDAMYWYRQDPGQGLRLIYYSQIVNDFQKGDIAEGYSVSREKKESFPLTVTSAQKNPTAFYLCASSGTGKAGELFFGEGSRLTVL.

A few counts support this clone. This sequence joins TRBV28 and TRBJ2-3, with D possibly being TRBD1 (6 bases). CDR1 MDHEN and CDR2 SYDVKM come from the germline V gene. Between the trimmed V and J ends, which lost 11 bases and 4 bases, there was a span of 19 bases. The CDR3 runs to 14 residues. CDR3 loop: CARVQGSGADTQYF. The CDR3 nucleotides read TGTGCCCGGGTACAGGGTTCGGGCGCAGATACGCAGTATTTT. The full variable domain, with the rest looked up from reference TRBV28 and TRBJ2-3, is DVKVTQSSRYLVKRTGEKVFLECVQDMDHENMFWYRQDPGLGLRLIYFSYDVKMKEKGDIPEGYSVSREKKERFSLILESASTNQTSMYLCARVQGSGADTQYFGPGTRLTVL.

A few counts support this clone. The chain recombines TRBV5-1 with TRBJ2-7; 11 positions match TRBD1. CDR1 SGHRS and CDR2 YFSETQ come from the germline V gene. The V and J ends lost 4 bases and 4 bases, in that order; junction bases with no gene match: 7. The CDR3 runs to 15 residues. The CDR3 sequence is CASSPTGQGAYEQYF. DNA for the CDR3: TGCGCCAGCAGCCCTACTGGACAGGGGGCGTACGAGCAGTACTTC.

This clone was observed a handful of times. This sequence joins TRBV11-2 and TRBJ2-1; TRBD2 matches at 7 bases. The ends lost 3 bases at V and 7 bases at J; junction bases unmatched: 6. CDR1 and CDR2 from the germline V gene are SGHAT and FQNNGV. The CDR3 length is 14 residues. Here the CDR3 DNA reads TGTGCCAGCAGCTTGACGGCGGGAGAGAATGAGCAGTTCTTC. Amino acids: CASSLTAGENEQFF.

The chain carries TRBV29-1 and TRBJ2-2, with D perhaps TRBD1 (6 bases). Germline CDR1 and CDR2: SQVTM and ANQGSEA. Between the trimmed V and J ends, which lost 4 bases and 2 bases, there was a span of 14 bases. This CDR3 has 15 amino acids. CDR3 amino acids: CSVGGGRGNTGELFF. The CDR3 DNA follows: TGCAGCGTTGGAGGCGGCAGGGGAAACACCGGGGAGCTGTTTTTT.

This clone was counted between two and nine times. The DNA for the CDR3 is TGTGCCAGCAGCTCCCCGAGACAGGGAGAGACCCAGTACTTC. It yields the protein CASSSPRQGETQYF. V and J are TRBV7-2 and TRBJ2-5; 7 bases align to TRBD1. Germline assignment: CDR1 SGHTA and CDR2 FQGNSA. The CDR3 consists of 14 residues. The ends lost 4 bases at V and 4 bases at J; junction bases unmatched: 6.

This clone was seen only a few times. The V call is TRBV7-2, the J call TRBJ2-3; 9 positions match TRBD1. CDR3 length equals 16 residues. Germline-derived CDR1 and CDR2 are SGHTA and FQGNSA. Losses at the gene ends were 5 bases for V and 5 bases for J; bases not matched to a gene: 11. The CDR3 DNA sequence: TGTGCCAGCAGCAAACAGGGGGCGGTAGCAGGAGATACGCAGTATTTT. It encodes CASSKQGAVAGDTQYF.

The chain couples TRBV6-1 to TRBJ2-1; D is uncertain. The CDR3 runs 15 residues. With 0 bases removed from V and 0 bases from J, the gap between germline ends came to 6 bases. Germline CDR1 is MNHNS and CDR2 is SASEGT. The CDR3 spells CASSEAMSSYNEQFF. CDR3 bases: TGTGCCAGCAGTGAAGCGATGAGCTCCTACAATGAGCAGTTCTTC.

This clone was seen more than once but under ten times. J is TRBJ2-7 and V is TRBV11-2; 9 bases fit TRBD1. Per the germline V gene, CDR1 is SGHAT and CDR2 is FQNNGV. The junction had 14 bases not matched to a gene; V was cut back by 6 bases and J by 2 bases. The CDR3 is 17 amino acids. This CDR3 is CASSPTRTGQGTYEQYF. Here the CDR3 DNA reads TGTGCCAGCAGTCCGACCCGGACGGGACAGGGAACCTACGAGCAGTACTTC.

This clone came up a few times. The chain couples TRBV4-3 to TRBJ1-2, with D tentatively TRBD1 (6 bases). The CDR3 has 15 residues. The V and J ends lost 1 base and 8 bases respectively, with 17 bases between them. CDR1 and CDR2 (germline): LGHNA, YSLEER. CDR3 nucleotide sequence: TGCGCCAGCAGCCAAGTGACGGCAGGGGAAGGCGGCTACACCTTC. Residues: CASSQVTAGEGGYTF.

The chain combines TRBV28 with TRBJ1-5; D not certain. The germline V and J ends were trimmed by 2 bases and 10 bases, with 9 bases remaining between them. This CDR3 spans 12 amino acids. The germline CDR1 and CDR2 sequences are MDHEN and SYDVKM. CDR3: CASSLAVPPQHF. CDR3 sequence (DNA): TGTGCCAGCAGTTTAGCAGTCCCACCCCAGCATTTT.

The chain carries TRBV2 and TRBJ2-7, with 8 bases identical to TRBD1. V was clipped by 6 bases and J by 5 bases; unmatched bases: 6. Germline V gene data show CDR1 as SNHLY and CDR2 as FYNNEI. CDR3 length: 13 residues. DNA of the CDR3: TGTGCCAGCAGGGAGACAGGGGTTAACGAGCAGTACTTC. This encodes CASRETGVNEQYF.

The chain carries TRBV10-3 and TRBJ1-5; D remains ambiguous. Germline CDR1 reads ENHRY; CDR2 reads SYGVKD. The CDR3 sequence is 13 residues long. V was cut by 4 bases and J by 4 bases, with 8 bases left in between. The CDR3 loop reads CAISGSGNQPQHF. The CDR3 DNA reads TGTGCCATCAGTGGGAGCGGAAATCAGCCCCAGCATTTT.

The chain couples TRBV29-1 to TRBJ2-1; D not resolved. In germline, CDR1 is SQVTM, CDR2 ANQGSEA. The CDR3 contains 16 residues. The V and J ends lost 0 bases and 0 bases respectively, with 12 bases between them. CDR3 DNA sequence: TGCAGCGTTGAAGATCTTGAGGCCAGCTCCTACAATGAGCAGTTCTTC. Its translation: CSVEDLEASSYNEQFF.

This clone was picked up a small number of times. The CDR3 sequence is CASSPWGVVDEQYF. CDR3 nucleotide sequence: TGTGCCAGCTCACCCTGGGGGGTGGTGGACGAGCAGTACTTC. V is TRBV18 and J is TRBJ2-7, with TRBD2 as a possible D gene (6 bases). The CDR3 runs to 14 residues. V lost 3 bases to trimming and J lost 5 bases, with 14 bases between them. Germline V gives CDR1 KGHSH, CDR2 LQKENI.

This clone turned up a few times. The CDR3 nucleotides are TGCGCCAGCAGCCTATCCGGGAACAGGGGCGACGAGCAGTACTTC. Translated, it gives CASSLSGNRGDEQYF. The chain couples TRBV4-3 to TRBJ2-7; 7 bases fit TRBD1. The trim removed 4 bases at V and 5 bases at J, leaving 11 bases unmatched. The V gene's germline CDR1 is LGHNA and CDR2 YSLEER. The CDR3 length is 15 residues.

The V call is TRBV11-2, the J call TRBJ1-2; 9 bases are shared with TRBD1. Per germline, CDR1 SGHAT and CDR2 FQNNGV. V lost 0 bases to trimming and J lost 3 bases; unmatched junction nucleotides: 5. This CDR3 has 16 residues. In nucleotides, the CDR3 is TGTGCCAGCAGCTTAGAAGGACAGGGGCTGGACTATGGCTACACCTTC. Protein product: CASSLEGQGLDYGYTF.

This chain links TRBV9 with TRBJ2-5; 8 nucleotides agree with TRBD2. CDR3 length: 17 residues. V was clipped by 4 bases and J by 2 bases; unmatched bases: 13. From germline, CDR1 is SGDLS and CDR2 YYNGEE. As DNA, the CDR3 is TGTGCCAGCAGCCGGCGGCCTAGGGTAGCGGGGCAAGAGACCCAGTACTTC. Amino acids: CASSRRPRVAGQETQYF.

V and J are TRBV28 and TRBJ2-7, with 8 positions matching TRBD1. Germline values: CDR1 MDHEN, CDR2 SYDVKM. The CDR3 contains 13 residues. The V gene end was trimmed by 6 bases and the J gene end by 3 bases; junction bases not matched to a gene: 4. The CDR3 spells CASRRQGSYEQYF. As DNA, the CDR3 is TGTGCCAGCAGGAGACAGGGGAGCTACGAGCAGTACTTC.

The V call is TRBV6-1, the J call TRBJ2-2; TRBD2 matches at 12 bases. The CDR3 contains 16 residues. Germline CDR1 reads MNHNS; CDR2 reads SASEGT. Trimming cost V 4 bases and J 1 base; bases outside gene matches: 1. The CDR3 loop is CASSGGLAGNTGELFF. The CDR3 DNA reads TGTGCCAGCAGTGGGGGACTAGCGGGGAACACCGGGGAGCTGTTTTTT.

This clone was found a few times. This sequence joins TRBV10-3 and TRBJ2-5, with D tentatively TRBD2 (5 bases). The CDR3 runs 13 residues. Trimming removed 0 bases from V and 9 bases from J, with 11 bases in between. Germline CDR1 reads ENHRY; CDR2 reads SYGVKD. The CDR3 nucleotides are TGTGCCATCAGTGAGTCGGAAGAGCGGCCCCAGTACTTC. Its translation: CAISESEERPQYF.

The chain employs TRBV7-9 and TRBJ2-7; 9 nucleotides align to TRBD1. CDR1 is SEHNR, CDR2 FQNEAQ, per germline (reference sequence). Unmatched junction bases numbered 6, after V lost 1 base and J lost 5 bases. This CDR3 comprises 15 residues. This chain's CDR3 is CASSLVTGGHNEQYF. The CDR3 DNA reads TGTGCCAGCAGCTTAGTGACAGGGGGTCACAACGAGCAGTACTTC.

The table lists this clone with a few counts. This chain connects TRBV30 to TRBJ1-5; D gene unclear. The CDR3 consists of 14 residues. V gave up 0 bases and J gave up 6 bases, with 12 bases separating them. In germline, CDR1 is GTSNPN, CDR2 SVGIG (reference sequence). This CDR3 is CAWSVLGGGQPQHF. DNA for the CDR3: TGTGCCTGGAGTGTACTAGGAGGAGGTCAGCCCCAGCATTTT.

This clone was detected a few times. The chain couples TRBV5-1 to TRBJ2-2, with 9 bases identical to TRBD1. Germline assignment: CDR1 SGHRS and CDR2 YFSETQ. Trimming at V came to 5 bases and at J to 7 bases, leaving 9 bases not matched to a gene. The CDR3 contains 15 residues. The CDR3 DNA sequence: TGCGCCAGCAGTGTTACAGGGGGCCGAGGCGGGGAGCTGTTTTTT. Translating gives CASSVTGGRGGELFF.

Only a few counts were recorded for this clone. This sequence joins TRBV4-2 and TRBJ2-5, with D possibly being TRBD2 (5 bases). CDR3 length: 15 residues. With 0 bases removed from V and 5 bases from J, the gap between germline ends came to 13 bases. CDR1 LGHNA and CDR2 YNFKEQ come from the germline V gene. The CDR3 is CASSQDGAGGETQYF. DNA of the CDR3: TGTGCCAGCAGCCAAGACGGCGCGGGCGGGGAGACCCAGTACTTC.

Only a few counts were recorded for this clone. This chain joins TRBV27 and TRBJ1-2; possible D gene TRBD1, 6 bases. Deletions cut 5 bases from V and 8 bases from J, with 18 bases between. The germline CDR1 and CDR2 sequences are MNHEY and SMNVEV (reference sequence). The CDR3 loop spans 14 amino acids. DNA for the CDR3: TGTGCCAGCAGTCCGACGGGGGGCAGGACCGGCTACACCTTC. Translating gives CASSPTGGRTGYTF.

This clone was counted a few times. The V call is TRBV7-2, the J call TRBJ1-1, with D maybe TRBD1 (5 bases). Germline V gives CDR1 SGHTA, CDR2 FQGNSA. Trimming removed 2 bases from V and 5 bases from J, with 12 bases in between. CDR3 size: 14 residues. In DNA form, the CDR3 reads TGTGCCAGCAGCTTACTGGCGGCAGGGACTGAAGCTTTCTTT. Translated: CASSLLAAGTEAFF.

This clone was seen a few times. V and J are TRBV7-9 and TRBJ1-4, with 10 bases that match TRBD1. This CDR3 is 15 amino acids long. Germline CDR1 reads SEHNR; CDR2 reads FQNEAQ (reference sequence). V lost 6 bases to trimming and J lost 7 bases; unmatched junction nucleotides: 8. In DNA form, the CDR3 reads TGTGCCAGCAGTCGATTCGACAGGGGGCCTGAAAAACTGTTTTTT. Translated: CASSRFDRGPEKLFF.

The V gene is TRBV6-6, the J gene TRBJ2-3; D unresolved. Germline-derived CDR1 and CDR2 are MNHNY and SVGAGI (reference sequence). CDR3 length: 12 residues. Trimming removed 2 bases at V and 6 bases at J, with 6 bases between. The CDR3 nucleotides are TGTGCCAGCAGTTACCCCCAGGATACGCAGTATTTT. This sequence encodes CASSYPQDTQYF.

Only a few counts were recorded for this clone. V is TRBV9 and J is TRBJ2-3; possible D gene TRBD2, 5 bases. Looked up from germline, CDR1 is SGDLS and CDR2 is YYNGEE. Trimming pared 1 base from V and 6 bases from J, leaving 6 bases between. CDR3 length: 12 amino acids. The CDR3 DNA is TGTGCCAGCAGCGTATGGGAGGATACGCAGTATTTT. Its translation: CASSVWEDTQYF.

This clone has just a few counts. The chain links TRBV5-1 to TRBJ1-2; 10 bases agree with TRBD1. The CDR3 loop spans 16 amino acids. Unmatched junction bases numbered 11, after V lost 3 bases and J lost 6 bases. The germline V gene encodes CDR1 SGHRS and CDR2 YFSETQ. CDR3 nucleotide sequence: TGCGCCAGCAGCTCCGGTGGGACAGGGGTGATTGATGGCTACACCTTC. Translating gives CASSSGGTGVIDGYTF.